The 3 T cell receptor beta chains below all came from one sample that was sequenced in a study of T cell repertoires in cytomegalovirus infection. Their antigens remain unidentified. Each CDR3 protein gets one entry after TCRdb re-called the reads with MiXCR. The sample lists about 480,000 distinct CDR3 sequences; more than 30% were seen once. The sample in question was cultured PBMCs, obtained from culture after CMV antigen stimulation. These receptors were collected from a human donor in good health (CMV status not recorded). Some clones in this sample may be carry-over from other donors' samples.

This clonotype has a handful of counts. This CDR3 is CASSLLAASHNEQFF. Here the CDR3 DNA reads TGCGCCAGCAGCCTCCTAGCGGCCTCTCACAATGAGCAGTTCTTC. The V and J genes are TRBV4-1 and TRBJ2-1; 7 positions agree with TRBD2. The CDR3 spans 15 residues. The germline CDR1 and CDR2 sequences are MGHRA and YSYEKL. The trim removed 4 bases at V and 5 bases at J, leaving 8 bases unmatched.

This sequence joins TRBV9 and TRBJ2-2; D perhaps matches TRBD2 (6 bases). The germline CDR1 and CDR2 sequences are SGDLS and YYNGEE. The CDR3 has 13 residues. Trimming stripped 9 bases from V and 2 bases from J, with 11 bases between. CDR3 nucleotides: TGTGCCACCGGGACTTCTAACACCGGGGAGCTGTTTTTT. This codes for CATGTSNTGELFF. Full variable domain (rest looked up from reference TRBV9 and TRBJ2-2): DSGVTQTPKHLITATGQRVTLRCSPRSGDLSVYWYQQSLDQGLQFLIQYYNGEERAKGNILERFSAQQFPDLHSELNLSSLELGDSALYFCATGTSNTGELFFGEGSRLTVL.

This clonotype turned up a few times. The chain employs TRBV7-2 and TRBJ2-3, with D perhaps matching TRBD2 (5 bases). The CDR3 spans 15 residues. Germline V gene data show CDR1 as SGHTA and CDR2 as FQGNSA. The ends were cut back, 8 bases at V and 2 bases at J, with 17 bases in the middle. The CDR3 protein is CASGGRGVSTDTQYF. The CDR3 DNA reads TGTGCCAGCGGAGGACGTGGGGTCTCCACAGATACGCAGTATTTT. Full variable domain (missing parts from reference TRBV7-2 and TRBJ2-3): GAGVSQSPSNKVTEKGKDVELRCDPISGHTALYWYRQSLGQGLEFLIYFQGNSAPDKSGLPSDRFSAERTGGSVSTLTIQRTQQEDSAVYLCASGGRGVSTDTQYFGPGTRLTVL.